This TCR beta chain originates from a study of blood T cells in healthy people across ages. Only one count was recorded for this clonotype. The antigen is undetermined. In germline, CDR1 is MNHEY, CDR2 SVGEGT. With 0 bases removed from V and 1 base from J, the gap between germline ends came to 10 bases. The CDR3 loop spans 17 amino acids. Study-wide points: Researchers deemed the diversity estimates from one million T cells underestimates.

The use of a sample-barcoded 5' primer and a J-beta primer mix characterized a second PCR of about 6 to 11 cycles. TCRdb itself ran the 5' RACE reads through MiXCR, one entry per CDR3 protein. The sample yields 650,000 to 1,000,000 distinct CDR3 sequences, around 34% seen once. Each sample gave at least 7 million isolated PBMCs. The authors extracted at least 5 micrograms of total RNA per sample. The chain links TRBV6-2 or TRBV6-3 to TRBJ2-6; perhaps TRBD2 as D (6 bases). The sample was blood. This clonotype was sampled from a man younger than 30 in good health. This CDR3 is CASSYSVRGSGANVLTF. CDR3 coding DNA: TGTGCCAGCAGTTACTCCGTGCGGGGTTCTGGGGCCAACGTCCTGACTTTC.